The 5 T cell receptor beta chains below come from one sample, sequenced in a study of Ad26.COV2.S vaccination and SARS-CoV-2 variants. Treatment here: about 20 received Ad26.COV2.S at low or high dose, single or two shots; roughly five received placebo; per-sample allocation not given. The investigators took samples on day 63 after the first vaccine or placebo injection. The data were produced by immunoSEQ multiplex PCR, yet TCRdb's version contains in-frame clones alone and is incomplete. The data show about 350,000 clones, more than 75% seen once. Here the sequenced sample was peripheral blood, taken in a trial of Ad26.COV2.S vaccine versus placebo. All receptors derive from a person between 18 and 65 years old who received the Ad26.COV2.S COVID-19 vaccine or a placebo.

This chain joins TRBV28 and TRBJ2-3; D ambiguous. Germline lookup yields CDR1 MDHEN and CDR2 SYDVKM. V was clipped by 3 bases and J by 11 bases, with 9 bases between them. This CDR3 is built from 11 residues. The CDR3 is CASSFGYQQYF. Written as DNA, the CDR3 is TGTGCCAGCAGTTTCGGCTATCAGCAGTATTTT.

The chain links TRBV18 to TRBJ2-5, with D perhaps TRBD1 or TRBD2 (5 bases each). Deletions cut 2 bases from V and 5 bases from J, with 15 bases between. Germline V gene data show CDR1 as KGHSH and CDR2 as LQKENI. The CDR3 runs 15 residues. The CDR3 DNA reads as TGTGCCAGCTCACCAATGGACGGGGCTGGGGAGACCCAGTACTTC. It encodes CASSPMDGAGETQYF.

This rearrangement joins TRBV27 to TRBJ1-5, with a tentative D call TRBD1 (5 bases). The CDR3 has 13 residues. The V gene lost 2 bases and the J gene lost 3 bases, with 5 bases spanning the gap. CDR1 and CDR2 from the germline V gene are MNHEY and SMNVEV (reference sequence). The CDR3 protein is CASSLGANQPQHF. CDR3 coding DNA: TGTGCCAGCAGTTTAGGGGCCAATCAGCCCCAGCATTTT.

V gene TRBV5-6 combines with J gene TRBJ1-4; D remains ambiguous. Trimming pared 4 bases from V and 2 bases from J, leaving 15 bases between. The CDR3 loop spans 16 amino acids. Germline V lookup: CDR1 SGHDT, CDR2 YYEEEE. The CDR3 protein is CASSRPSSWTNEKLFF. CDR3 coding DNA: TGTGCCAGCAGCCGACCATCTTCGTGGACTAATGAAAAACTGTTTTTT.

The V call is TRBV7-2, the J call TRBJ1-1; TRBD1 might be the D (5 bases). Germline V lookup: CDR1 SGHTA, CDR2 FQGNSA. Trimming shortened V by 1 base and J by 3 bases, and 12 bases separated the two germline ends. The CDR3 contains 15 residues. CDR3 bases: TGTGCCAGCAGCTTAGTGGGGATGGGGGACACTGAAGCTTTCTTT. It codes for CASSLVGMGDTEAFF.